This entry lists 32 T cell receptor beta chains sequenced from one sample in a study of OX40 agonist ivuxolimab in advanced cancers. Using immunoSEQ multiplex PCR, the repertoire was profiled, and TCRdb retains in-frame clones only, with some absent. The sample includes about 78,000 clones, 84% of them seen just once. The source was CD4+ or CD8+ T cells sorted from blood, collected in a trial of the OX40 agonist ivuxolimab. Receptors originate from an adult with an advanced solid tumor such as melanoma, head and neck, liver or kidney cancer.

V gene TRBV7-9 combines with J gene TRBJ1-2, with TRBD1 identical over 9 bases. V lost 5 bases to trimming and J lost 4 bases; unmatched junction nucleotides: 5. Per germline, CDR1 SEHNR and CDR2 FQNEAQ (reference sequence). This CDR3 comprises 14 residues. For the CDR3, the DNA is TGTGCCAGCAGCATTGTACAGGGGGCCTATGGCTACACCTTC. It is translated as CASSIVQGAYGYTF.

The CDR3 reads CASSPDRGRWEQYF. The CDR3 coding sequence is TGTGCCAGCAGCCCGGACAGGGGAAGGTGGGAGCAGTACTTC. This chain links TRBV5-4 with TRBJ2-7; 9 bases line up with TRBD1. After removal of 4 bases from V and 7 bases from J, the junction contained 9 bases not matched to a gene. Germline CDR1 reads SGHNT; CDR2 reads YYREEE (reference sequence). This CDR3 contains 14 residues.

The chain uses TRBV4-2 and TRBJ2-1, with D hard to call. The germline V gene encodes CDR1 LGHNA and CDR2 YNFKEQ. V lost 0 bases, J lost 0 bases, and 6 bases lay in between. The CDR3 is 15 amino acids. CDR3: CASSQDSSSYNEQFF. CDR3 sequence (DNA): TGTGCCAGCAGCCAAGACTCAAGCTCCTACAATGAGCAGTTCTTC.

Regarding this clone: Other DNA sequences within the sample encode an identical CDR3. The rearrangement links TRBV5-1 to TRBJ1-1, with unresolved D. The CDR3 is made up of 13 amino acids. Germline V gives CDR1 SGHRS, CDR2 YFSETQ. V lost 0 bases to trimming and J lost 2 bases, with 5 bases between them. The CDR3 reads CASSLVVNTEAFF. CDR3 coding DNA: TGCGCCAGCAGCTTGGTAGTCAACACTGAAGCTTTCTTT.

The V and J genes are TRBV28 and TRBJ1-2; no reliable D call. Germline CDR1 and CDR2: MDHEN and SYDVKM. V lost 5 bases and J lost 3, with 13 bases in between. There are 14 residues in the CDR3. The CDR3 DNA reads TGTGCCAGCAGTATTTCACAAGGATACTATGGCTACACCTTC. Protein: CASSISQGYYGYTF.

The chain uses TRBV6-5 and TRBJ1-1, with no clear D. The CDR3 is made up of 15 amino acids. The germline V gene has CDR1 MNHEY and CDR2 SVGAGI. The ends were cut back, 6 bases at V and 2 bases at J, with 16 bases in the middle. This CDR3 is CASSPGGLVNTEAFF. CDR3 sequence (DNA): TGTGCCAGCAGCCCAGGAGGTTTGGTCAACACTGAAGCTTTCTTT.

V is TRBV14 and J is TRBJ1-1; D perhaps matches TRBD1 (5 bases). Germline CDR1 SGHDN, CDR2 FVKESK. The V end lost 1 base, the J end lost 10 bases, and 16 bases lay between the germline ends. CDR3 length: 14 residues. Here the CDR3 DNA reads TGTGCCAGCAGCCAAGGGGGAGTCCGGGGCAGAGCTTTCTTT. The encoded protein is CASSQGGVRGRAFF.

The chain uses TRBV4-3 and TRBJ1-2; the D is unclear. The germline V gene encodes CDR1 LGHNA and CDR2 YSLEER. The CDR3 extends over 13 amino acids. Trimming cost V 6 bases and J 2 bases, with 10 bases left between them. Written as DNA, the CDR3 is TGCGCCAGCAGTCAAAATTTGAACTATGGCTACACCTTC. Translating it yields CASSQNLNYGYTF.

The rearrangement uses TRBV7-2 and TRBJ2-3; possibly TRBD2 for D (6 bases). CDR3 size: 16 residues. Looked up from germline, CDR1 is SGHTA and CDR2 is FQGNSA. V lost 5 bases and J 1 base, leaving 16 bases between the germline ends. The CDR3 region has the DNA TGTGCCAGCAGCCCCAGGACTAATAGGGGCACAGATACGCAGTATTTT. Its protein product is CASSPRTNRGTDTQYF.

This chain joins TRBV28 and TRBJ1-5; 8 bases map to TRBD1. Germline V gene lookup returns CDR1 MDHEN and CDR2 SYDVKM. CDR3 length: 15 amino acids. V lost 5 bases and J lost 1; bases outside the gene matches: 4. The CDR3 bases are TGTGCCAGCAGTGCAGGGGGCTTGAGCAATCAGCCCCAGCATTTT. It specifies CASSAGGLSNQPQHF.

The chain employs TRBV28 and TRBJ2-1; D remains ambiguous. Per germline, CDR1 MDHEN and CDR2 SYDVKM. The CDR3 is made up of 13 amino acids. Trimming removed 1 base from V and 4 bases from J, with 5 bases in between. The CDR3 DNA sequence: TGTGCCAGCAGTTTATATGGGTACAATGAGCAGTTCTTC. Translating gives CASSLYGYNEQFF.

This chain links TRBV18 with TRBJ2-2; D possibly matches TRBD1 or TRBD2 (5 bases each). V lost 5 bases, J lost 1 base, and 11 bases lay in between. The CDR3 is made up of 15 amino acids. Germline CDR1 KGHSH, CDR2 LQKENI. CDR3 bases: TGTGCCAGCTCATCGGGACCGAAGAACACCGGGGAGCTGTTTTTT. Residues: CASSSGPKNTGELFF.

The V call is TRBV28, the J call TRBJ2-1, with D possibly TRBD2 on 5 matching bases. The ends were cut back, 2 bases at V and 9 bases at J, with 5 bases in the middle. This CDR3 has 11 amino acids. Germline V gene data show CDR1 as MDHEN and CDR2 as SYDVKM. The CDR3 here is CASSLRGEQFF. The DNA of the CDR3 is TGTGCCAGCAGTTTACGGGGTGAGCAGTTCTTC.

The CDR3 here is CAWSEVRVTGYTF. The CDR3 nucleotides read TGTGCCTGGAGTGAGGTCAGGGTTACTGGCTACACCTTC. The chain joins TRBV30 to TRBJ1-2, with a tentative D call TRBD1 (5 bases). CDR1 is GTSNPN and CDR2 is SVGIG in the germline V gene (reference sequence). This CDR3 has 13 residues. V was pared by 1 base and J by 7 bases, with 13 bases between.

CDR3 protein: CASSRAILELHGYTF. The CDR3 coding sequence is TGCGCCAGCAGCCGGGCCATCTTAGAATTGCATGGCTACACCTTC. The J gene is TRBJ1-2, the V gene TRBV23-1; the D is unclear. TRBV23-1 is classed as an ORF, of uncertain function. This CDR3 is built from 15 residues. Trimming shortened V by 6 bases and J by 6 bases, and 20 bases separated the two germline ends.

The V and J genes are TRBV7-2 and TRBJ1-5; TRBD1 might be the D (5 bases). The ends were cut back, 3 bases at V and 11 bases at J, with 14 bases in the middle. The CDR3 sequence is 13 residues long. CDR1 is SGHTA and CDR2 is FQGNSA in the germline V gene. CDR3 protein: CASSFRQGTTQHF. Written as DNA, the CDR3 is TGTGCCAGCAGCTTCCGGCAGGGTACCACCCAGCATTTT.

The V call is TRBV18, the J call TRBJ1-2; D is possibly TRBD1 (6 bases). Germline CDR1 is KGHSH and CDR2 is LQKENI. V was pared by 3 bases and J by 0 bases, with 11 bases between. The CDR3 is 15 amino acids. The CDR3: CASSPSGAPNYGYTF. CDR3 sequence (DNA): TGTGCCAGCTCACCGTCAGGGGCCCCTAACTATGGCTACACCTTC.

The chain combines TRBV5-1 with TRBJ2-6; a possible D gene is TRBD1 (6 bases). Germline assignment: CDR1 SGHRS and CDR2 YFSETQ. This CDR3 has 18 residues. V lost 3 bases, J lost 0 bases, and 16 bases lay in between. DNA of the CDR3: TGCGCCAGCAGCTCACTCCGCCGGGACACCTCTGGGGCCAACGTCCTGACTTTC. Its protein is CASSSLRRDTSGANVLTF. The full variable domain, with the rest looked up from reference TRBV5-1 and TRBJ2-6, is KAGVTQTPRYLIKTRGQQVTLSCSPISGHRSVSWYQQTPGQGLQFLFEYFSETQRNKGNFPGRFSGRQFSNSRSEMNVSTLELGDSALYLCASSSLRRDTSGANVLTFGAGSRLTVL.

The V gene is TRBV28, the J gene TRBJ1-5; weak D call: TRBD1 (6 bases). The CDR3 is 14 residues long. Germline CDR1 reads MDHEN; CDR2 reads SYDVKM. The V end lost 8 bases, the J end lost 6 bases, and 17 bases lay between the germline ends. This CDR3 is CASVGGGTSQPQHF. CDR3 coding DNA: TGTGCCAGCGTCGGGGGGGGGACAAGTCAGCCCCAGCATTTT.

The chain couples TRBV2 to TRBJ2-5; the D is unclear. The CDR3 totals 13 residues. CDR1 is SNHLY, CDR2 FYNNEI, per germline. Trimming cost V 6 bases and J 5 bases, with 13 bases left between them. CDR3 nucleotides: TGTGCCAGCAGGGGGTGGGATTTCGAGACCCAGTACTTC. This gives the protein CASRGWDFETQYF.

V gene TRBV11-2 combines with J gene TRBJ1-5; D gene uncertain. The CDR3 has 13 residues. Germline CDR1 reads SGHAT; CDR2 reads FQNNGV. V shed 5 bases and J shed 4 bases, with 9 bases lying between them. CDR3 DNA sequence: TGTGCCAGCAGCCCGACCGTAAATCAGCCCCAGCATTTT. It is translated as CASSPTVNQPQHF.

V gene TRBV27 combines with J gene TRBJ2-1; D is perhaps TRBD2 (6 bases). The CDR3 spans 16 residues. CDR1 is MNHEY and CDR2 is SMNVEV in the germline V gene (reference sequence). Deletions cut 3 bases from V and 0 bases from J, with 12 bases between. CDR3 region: CASSFLASSSYNEQFF. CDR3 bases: TGTGCCAGCAGTTTCCTAGCGTCTAGCTCCTACAATGAGCAGTTCTTC.

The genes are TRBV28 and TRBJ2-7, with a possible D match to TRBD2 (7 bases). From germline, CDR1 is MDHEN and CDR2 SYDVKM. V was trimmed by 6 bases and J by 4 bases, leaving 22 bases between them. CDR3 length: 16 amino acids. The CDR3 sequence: CASRGRGPAGTYEQYV. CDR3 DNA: TGTGCCAGCAGGGGCCGGGGGCCAGCGGGGACGTACGAGCAGTACGTC.

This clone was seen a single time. The CDR3 loop reads CATSRVEGLTEAFF. DNA for the CDR3: TGTGCCACCAGCAGAGTCGAGGGGTTGACTGAAGCTTTCTTT. V gene TRBV15 combines with J gene TRBJ1-1; tentative D call: TRBD1 (5 bases). The CDR3 sequence is 14 residues long. CDR1 LNHNV and CDR2 YYDKDF come from the germline V gene (reference sequence). Trimming removed 1 base at V and 5 bases at J, with 11 bases between.

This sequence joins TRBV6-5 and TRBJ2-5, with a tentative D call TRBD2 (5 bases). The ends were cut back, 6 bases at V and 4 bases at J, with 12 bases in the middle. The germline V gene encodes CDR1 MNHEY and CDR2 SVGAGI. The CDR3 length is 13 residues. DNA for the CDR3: TGTGCCAGCAGGCGGACTCCCCGAGAGACCCAGTACTTC. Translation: CASRRTPRETQYF.

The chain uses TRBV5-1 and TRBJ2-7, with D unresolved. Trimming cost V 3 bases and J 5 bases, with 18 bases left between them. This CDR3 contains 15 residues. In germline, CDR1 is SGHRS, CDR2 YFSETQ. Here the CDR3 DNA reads TGCGCCAGCAGCTCCTTTGGGGTCGAGTCGCACGAGCAGTACTTC. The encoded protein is CASSSFGVESHEQYF.

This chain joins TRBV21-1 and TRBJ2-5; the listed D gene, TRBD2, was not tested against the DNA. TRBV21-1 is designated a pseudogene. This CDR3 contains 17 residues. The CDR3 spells CASSKGWASGGRETQYF. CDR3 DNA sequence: TGTGCCAGCAGCAAAGGGTGGGCTAGCGGGGGAAGAGAGACCCAGTACTTC.

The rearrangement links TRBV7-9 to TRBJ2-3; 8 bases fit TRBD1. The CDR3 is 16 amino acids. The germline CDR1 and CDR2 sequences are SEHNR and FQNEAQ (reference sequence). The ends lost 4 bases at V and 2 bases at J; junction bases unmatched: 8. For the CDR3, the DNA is TGTGCCAGCAGCTATAGCTCCAGGGGGCCCACAGATACGCAGTATTTT. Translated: CASSYSSRGPTDTQYF.

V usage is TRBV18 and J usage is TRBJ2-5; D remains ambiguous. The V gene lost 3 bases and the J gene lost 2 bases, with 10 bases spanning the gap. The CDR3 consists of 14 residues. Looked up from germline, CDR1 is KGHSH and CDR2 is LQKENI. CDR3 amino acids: CASSPRVGQETQYF. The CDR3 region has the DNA TGTGCCAGCTCACCTCGGGTCGGTCAAGAGACCCAGTACTTC.

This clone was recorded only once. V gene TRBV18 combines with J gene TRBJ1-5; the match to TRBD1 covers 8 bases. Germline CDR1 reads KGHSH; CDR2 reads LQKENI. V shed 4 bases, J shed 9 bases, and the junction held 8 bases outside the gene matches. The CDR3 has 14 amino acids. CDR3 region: CASSQGQGTRPQHF. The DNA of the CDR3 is TGTGCCAGCTCACAAGGACAGGGTACGAGGCCCCAGCATTTT.

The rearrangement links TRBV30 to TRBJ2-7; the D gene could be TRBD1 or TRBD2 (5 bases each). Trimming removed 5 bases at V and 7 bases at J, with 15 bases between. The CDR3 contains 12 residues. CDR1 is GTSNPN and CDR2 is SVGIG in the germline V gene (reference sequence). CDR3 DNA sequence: TGTGCCTGGGGGTGGGGCATAGCGGAGCAGTACTTC. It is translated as CAWGWGIAEQYF.

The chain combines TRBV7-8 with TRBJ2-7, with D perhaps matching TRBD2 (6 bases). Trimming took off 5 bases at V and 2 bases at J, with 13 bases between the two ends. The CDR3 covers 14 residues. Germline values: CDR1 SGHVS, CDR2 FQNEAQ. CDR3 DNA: TGTGCCAGCAGCAGTCGGGACTTTACCTACGAGCAGTACGTC. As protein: CASSSRDFTYEQYV.